These 15 T cell receptor beta chains originate from one sample sequenced in a study of post-analysis software for immune sequencing data. Notes on the study in general: Roughly five TRBV segments occurring more often in patients than controls included TRBV5-6, TRBV5-1 and TRBV20-1.

Built from TCR beta cDNA, the libraries had unique molecular identifiers in them. TCRdb analysed the PCR reads with MiXCR anew, one entry per CDR3 protein. The sample has approximately 440,000 distinct CDR3 sequences; roughly 45% are singletons. Antigen specificity for these receptors is unknown. Material for sequencing was blood. These receptors came from a girl aged 5-17 years with multiple sclerosis.

V and J are TRBV6-5 and TRBJ1-2; D perhaps matches TRBD1 (6 bases). The germline gives CDR1 MNHEY, CDR2 SVGAGI. The germline V and J ends were trimmed by 6 bases and 2 bases, with 10 bases remaining between them. The length of the CDR3 is 13 residues. Here the CDR3 reads CASSKDRNYGYTF. The CDR3 coding sequence is TGTGCCAGCAGCAAAGACAGGAACTATGGCTACACCTTC.

The chain carries TRBV5-1 and TRBJ2-1; 8 bases align to TRBD2. V trimming: 0 bases; J trimming: 2 bases; junction bases outside the gene matches: 7. The CDR3 runs to 17 residues. Per germline, CDR1 SGHRS and CDR2 YFSETQ. In nucleotides, the CDR3 is TGCGCCAGCAGCTTGGTAATGGGAGCGGGAGCCTACAATGAGCAGTTCTTC. Its translation: CASSLVMGAGAYNEQFF.

V and J are TRBV6-6 and TRBJ2-7; D uncertain. The CDR3 runs to 16 residues. Looked up from germline, CDR1 is MNHNY and CDR2 is SVGAGI (reference sequence). V was cut by 4 bases and J by 0 bases, with 16 bases left in between. CDR3 in amino acids: CASSSSRAESSYEQYF. The CDR3 DNA reads TGTGCCAGCAGTTCCAGCCGGGCCGAAAGCTCCTACGAGCAGTACTTC.

CDR3 sequence (DNA): TGTGCCAGCAGCTCAGGGAAAGACGAGCAGTACTTC. Translating it yields CASSSGKDEQYF. The chain links TRBV28 to TRBJ2-5, with D perhaps TRBD1 (5 bases). The end of the DNA fits TRBJ2-7 better, so the J call may be wrong. Per the germline V gene, CDR1 is MDHEN and CDR2 is SYDVKM. This CDR3 has 12 amino acids.

On this clonotype: Sequence at one end of the junction differs from germline and may be a read error. The chain uses TRBV2 and TRBJ1-1; the D gene is possibly TRBD1 (6 bases). This CDR3 spans 14 amino acids. Germline-derived CDR1 and CDR2 are SNHLY and FYNNEI. The CDR3 is CASSEGGRRTEAFF. The CDR3, as DNA: TGTGCCAGCAGCGAAGGGGGGAGGCGAACTGAAGCTTTCTTT.

This chain links TRBV6-4 with TRBJ2-1, with a possible D match to TRBD1 (5 bases). This CDR3 is 16 amino acids long. Trimming took 0 bases from V and 0 from J, leaving 9 bases between them. Germline V CDR1 and CDR2: MRHNA, SNTAGT. The CDR3 DNA reads TGTGCCAGCAGTGACTCGACAGATAGCTCCTACAATGAGCAGTTCTTC. Residues: CASSDSTDSSYNEQFF.

The rearrangement joins TRBV25-1 to TRBJ2-3, with D uncertain. CDR1 MGHDK and CDR2 SYGVNS come from the germline V gene. This CDR3 contains 16 residues. V was shortened by 1 base and J by 0 bases, with 11 bases between the two germline ends. The CDR3 nucleotides are TGTGCCAGCAGTGAATCTTGGGGAATAAGCACAGATACGCAGTATTTT. Protein product: CASSESWGISTDTQYF.

The genes are TRBV4-1 and TRBJ2-1; 14 positions match TRBD2. CDR1 and CDR2 (germline): MGHRA, YSYEKL. V lost 4 bases, J lost 4 bases, and 9 bases stayed unmatched. The CDR3 has 18 residues. The CDR3 sequence: CASSLTLTSGRGYNEQFF. CDR3 nucleotide sequence: TGCGCCAGCAGCCTGACGTTGACTAGCGGGAGGGGATACAATGAGCAGTTCTTC.

The rearrangement uses TRBV19 and TRBJ2-6, with unresolved D. V was cut by 3 bases and J by 1 base, with 7 bases left in between. Germline-derived CDR1 and CDR2 are LNHDA and SQIVND (reference sequence). This CDR3 is 15 amino acids long. This chain's CDR3 is CASSMLPSGANVLTF. The CDR3 nucleotides are TGTGCCAGTAGTATGCTCCCGTCTGGGGCCAACGTCCTGACTTTC.

The chain carries TRBV7-6 and TRBJ2-7; TRBD2 is a possible D gene (5 bases). Per the germline V gene, CDR1 is SGHVS and CDR2 is FNYEAQ. This CDR3 contains 14 residues. V gave up 5 bases and J gave up 3 bases, with 14 bases separating them. The CDR3 spells CASSRTLGGYEQYF. In DNA, the CDR3 is TGTGCCAGCAGCAGGACCCTCGGAGGCTACGAGCAGTACTTC.

This rearrangement joins TRBV29-1 to TRBJ2-5; a weak D match, TRBD1 (5 bases). Germline CDR1 SQVTM, CDR2 ANQGSEA. This CDR3 is 12 amino acids long. Trimming took off 3 bases at V and 5 bases at J, with 10 bases between the two ends. The CDR3 DNA follows: TGCAGCGTTGACGGGCAGGGTGAGACCCAGTACTTC. It translates to CSVDGQGETQYF.

V gene TRBV10-3 combines with J gene TRBJ2-3, with D perhaps TRBD1 (6 bases). This CDR3 contains 14 residues. With 6 bases removed from V and 3 bases from J, the gap between germline ends came to 13 bases. The V gene's germline CDR1 is ENHRY and CDR2 SYGVKD. The CDR3, as DNA: TGTGCCATCAGGACCTCAGGGGAAACAGATACGCAGTATTTT. This codes for CAIRTSGETDTQYF.

The chain links TRBV6-5 to TRBJ1-6, with TRBD1 matching over 7 bases. The CDR3 spans 19 residues. After removal of 0 bases from V and 7 bases from J, the junction contained 15 bases not matched to a gene. Germline-derived CDR1 and CDR2 are MNHEY and SVGAGI. CDR3 protein: CASSYSMEGGGAENSPLHF. The DNA for the CDR3 is TGTGCCAGCAGTTACTCGATGGAGGGAGGGGGCGCGGAGAATTCACCCCTCCACTTT.

This chain joins TRBV13 and TRBJ1-2, with D tentatively TRBD1 (6 bases). V was pared by 6 bases and J by 8 bases, with 16 bases between. The CDR3 consists of 13 residues. The V gene's germline CDR1 is PRHDT and CDR2 FYEKMQ (reference sequence). This chain's CDR3 is CASRPTGSPGYTF. CDR3 coding DNA: TGTGCCAGCAGACCCACAGGGTCCCCCGGCTACACCTTC.

The sample holds a few counts of this clonotype. The chain couples TRBV28 to TRBJ2-7; maybe TRBD1 (5 bases). The V gene's germline CDR1 is MDHEN and CDR2 SYDVKM. V was clipped by 2 bases and J by 3 bases, with 11 bases between them. The CDR3 is made up of 14 amino acids. The CDR3 nucleotides read TGTGCCAGCAGTTTACAGGGCCAATACTACGAGCAGTACTTC. It encodes CASSLQGQYYEQYF. Supplemented by reference TRBV28 and TRBJ2-7, the full variable domain reads DVKVTQSSRYLVKRTGEKVFLECVQDMDHENMFWYRQDPGLGLRLIYFSYDVKMKEKGDIPEGYSVSREKKERFSLILESASTNQTSMYLCASSLQGQYYEQYFGPGTRLTVT.